This T cell receptor (beta chain) was recorded in a study of blood T cells in healthy people across ages. Study-level findings and limits: Long-lived donors exceeded aged donors in naive CD4+ cells and diversity.

This CDR3 spans 14 amino acids. CDR1 DFQATT and CDR2 SNEGSKA come from the germline V gene (reference sequence). About this clonotype itself: Its target is unknown.

Caucasian individuals from Russia who were healthy and aged about 6 to 95 acted as donors. Combining a sample-barcoded 5' primer with a J-beta primer mix, a second PCR ran for roughly 7 to 11 cycles. MiXCR, run by TCRdb on the 5' RACE reads, gives a single entry per CDR3 protein. The data contain 780,000 or so distinct CDR3 sequences, 56% of them seen just once; the ten biggest clones take up 20% to 30%. The V gene is TRBV20-1, the J gene TRBJ2-1; 7 positions agree with TRBD1. Source material: blood. The TCR was taken from a man aged 35-49 years in good health. CDR3 sequence: CNPSPTGSVHEQFF. CDR3 in DNA: TGCAATCCATCCCCGACAGGGTCAGTCCATGAGCAGTTCTTC.